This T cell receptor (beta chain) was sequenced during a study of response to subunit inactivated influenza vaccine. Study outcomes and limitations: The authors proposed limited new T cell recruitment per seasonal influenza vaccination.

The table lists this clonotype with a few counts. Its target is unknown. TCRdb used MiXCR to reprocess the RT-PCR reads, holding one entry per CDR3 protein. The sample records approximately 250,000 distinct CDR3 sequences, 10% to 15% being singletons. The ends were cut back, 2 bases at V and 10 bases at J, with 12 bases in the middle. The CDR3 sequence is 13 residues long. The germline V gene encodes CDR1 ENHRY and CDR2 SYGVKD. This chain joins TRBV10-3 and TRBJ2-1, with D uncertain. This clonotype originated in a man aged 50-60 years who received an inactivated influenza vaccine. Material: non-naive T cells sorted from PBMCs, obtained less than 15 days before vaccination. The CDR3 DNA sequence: TGTGCCATCAGTGAGACACAGCAGGCCGAGCAGTTCTTC. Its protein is CAISETQQAEQFF.